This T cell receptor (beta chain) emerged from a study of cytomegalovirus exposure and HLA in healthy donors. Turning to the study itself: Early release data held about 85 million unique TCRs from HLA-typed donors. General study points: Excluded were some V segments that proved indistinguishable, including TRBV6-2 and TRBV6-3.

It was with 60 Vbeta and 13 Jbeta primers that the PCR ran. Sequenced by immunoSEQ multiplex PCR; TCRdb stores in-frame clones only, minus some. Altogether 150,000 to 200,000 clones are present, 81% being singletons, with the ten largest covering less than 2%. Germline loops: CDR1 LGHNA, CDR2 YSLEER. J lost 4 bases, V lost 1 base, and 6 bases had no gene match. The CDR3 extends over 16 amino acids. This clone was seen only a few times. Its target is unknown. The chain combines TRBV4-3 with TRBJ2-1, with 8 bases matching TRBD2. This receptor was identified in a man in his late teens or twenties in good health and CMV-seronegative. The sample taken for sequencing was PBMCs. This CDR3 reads CASSQGGAGGYNEQFF. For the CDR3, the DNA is TGCGCCAGCAGCCAAGGGGGGGCGGGGGGATACAATGAGCAGTTCTTC.